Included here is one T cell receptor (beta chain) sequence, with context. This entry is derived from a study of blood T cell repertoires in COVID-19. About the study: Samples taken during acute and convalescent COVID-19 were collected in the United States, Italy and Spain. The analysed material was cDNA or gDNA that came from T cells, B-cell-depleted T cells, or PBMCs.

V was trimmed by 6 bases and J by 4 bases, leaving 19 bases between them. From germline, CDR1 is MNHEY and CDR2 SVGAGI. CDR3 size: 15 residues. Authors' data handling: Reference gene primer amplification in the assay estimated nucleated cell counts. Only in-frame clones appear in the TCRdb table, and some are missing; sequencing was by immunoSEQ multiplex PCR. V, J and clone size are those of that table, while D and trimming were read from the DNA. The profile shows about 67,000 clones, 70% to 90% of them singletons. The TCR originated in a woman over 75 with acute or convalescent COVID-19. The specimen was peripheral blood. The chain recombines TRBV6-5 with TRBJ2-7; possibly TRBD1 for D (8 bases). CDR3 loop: CASRLDRGGIYEQYF. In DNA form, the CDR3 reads TGTGCCAGCAGACTCGACAGGGGAGGGATTTACGAGCAGTACTTC.